The source of this T cell receptor beta chain is a study of PD-1 blockade in classical Hodgkin lymphoma. The study's findings and limits: Relapsed/refractory patients reportedly had lower baseline diversity than newly diagnosed patients.

Using immunoSEQ multiplex PCR, the repertoire was profiled, and TCRdb retains in-frame clones only, with some absent. The sample lists tens of thousands of clones, around 80% seen once, with roughly 9.8% in the top ten. CDR3 size: 16 residues. The germline V gene has CDR1 MNHNS and CDR2 SASEGT. Trimming cost V 2 bases and J 4 bases, with 17 bases left between them. There was relapse after autologous stem cell transplantation in every patient, and there was variation in brentuximab vedotin exposure. Note on this clone: What it recognizes is unknown.

The sequencing here drew on peripheral blood mononuclear cells (PBMCs), taken at baseline. The chain couples TRBV6-1 to TRBJ1-1; D possibly corresponds to TRBD1 (6 bases). This sequence was found in a human donor with classical Hodgkin lymphoma. CDR3 in DNA: TGTGCCAGCAGTGAAAGACGGGGGCCACTGCCCACTGAAGCTTTCTTT. Protein product: CASSERRGPLPTEAFF.